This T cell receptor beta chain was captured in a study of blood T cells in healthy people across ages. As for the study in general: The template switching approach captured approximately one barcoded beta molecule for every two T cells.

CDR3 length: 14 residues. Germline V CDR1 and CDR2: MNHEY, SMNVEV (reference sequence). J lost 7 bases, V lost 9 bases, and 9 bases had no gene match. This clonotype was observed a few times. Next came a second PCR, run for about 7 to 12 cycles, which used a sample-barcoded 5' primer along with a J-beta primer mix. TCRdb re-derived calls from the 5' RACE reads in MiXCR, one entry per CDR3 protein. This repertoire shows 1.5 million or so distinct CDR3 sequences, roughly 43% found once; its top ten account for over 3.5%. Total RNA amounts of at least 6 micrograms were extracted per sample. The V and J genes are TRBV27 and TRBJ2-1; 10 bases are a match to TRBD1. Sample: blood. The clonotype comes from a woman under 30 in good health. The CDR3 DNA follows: TGTGCCAGTAACCGGGACAGGGGTTATAATGAGCAGTTCTTC. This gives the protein CASNRDRGYNEQFF.